This T cell receptor (beta chain) was profiled in a study of molecular identifiers for immune sequencing clone quantification. About the research overall: Four of five splits of RNA from approximately 20,000 or 100,000 naive CD8 cells were sequenced in replicates.

This clonotype was recorded once. Its specificity is unknown. Via MiXCR, TCRdb re-called the PCR reads, giving one row per CDR3 protein. The sample lists around 480,000 distinct CDR3 sequences; around 23% were seen once. Study-level results: Among effectors, clones above 20 RNA copies held over 97% of molecules; among naive cells, under 1%.

Based on a CD8+CD4-CCR7+CD45RA+ profile, naive CD8 T cells were sorted. Input material: naive CD8+ T cells from blood, with Jurkat cell RNA spiked in. Indicated subset: FACS-sorted CD8+CD4-CCR7+CD45RA+ naive T cells. The clonotype comes from a human donor in good health. Some libraries in this study had Jurkat cell RNA spiked in.

CDR3 amino acids: CSAQGGALYNEQFF. CDR3 bases: TGCAGTGCTCAGGGCGGGGCCCTTTACAATGAGCAGTTCTTC. V is TRBV20-1 and J is TRBJ2-1, with D possibly TRBD2 on 6 matching bases. Trimming took off 5 bases at V and 4 bases at J, with 15 bases between the two ends. CDR3 size: 14 residues. Germline assignment: CDR1 DFQATT and CDR2 SNEGSKA (reference sequence).